Listed below are T cell receptor beta chains from one sample, sequenced in a study of T-cell reconstitution after alpha-beta-depleted transplantation in children. TCRdb passed the PCR reads through MiXCR, listing each CDR3 protein once. In the table there are approximately 88,000 distinct CDR3 sequences, over 9% of which are singletons. The sequences come from PBMCs from the stem cell graft donor, collected from the stem cell graft. The receptors come from a human donor who donated a stem cell graft to a child with inherited bone marrow failure. Each CDR3 is given with its conserved first and last residue. A D gene is named only where the DNA matches it firmly. A row's size may be missing; if present it is once, few, many or a size class.

TRBV6-5	many	TRBJ2-2	TRBD1	CASSYRAGTGNTGELFF	TGTGCCAGCAGTTACCGCGCCGGGACAGGGAACACCGGGGAGCTGTTTTTT
TRBV6-2/TRBV6-3	many	TRBJ1-6	NA	CASSPLGENSPLHF	TGTGCCAGCAGCCCCCTCGGGGAGAATTCACCCCTCCACTTT
TRBV12-3/TRBV12-4	many	TRBJ2-5	NA	CASSLQSQETQYF	TGTGCCAGCAGTTTACAAAGCCAAGAGACCCAGTACTTC
TRBV7-6	many	TRBJ2-5	TRBD1	CASRDREETQYF	TGTGCCAGCAGGGACAGGGAAGAGACCCAGTACTTC
TRBV13	NA	TRBJ2-3	NA	CASSLYGADTQYF	TGTGCCAGCAGCTTATACGGGGCAGATACGCAGTATTTT
TRBV2	many	TRBJ2-7	NA	CASSVRHGEQYF	TGTGCCAGCAGTGTGAGACATGGCGAGCAGTACTTC
TRBV6-2/TRBV6-3	many	TRBJ2-3	TRBD2	CASRLAGGDTQYF	TGTGCCAGCAGACTAGCGGGGGGCGATACGCAGTATTTT
TRBV5-1	many	TRBJ1-5	NA	CASSEDGLNQPQHF	TGCGCCAGCAGCGAGGACGGTTTGAATCAGCCCCAGCATTTT
TRBV21-1	many	TRBJ2-7	NA	CASSEHGEQYF	TGTGCCAGCAGCGAACACGGCGAGCAGTACTTC
TRBV5-1	many	TRBJ1-3	NA	CAGSLGVGAGFGGNTIYF	TGCGCCGGCAGCTTGGGAGTTGGGGCAGGGTTCGGAGGAAACACCATATATTTT
TRBV27	many	TRBJ2-7	TRBD1	CASSFGAGGAGEQYF	TGTGCCAGCAGTTTCGGGGCAGGGGGCGCGGGGGAGCAGTACTTC
TRBV4-2	many	TRBJ1-1	NA	CASSRRPESEAFF	TGTGCCAGCAGCCGTCGGCCCGAGTCGGAAGCTTTCTTT
TRBV7-2	many	TRBJ2-3	NA	CASSPSGNTDTQYF	TGTGCCAGCAGCCCATCGGGGAACACAGATACGCAGTATTTT
TRBV6-1	many	TRBJ2-7	NA	CASRTSASPEQYF	TGTGCCAGCAGGACCTCCGCCTCTCCCGAGCAGTACTTC
TRBV5-5	many	TRBJ2-5	TRBD2	CASSLALAGGQETQYF	TGTGCCAGCAGCTTGGCACTAGCGGGGGGACAAGAGACCCAGTACTTC
TRBV2	few	TRBJ1-4	NA	CASSDRGREKLFF	TGTGCCAGCAGTGACAGGGGAAGAGAAAAACTGTTTTTT
TRBV5-5	NA	TRBJ1-2	TRBD1	CASSFTGTAHSNYGYTF	TGTGCCAGCAGCTTCACCGGGACAGCCCATTCTAACTATGGCTACACCTTC
TRBV7-2	many	TRBJ1-3	NA	CASSLMGRAGNTIYF	TGTGCCAGCAGCTTAATGGGTCGTGCTGGAAACACCATATATTTT
TRBV3-2	many	TRBJ1-4	NA	CASSRYPGQYNEKLFF	TGTGCCAGCAGCCGTTATCCGGGACAGTATAATGAAAAACTGTTTTTT
TRBV5-1	many	TRBJ1-1	NA	CASSLRQAGDTEAFF	TGCGCCAGCAGCCTACGTCAGGCAGGGGACACTGAAGCTTTCTTT
TRBV29-1	many	TRBJ2-5	NA	CSVVGQTVGETQYF	TGCAGCGTTGTTGGACAGACCGTAGGAGAGACCCAGTACTTC
TRBV5-4	NA	TRBJ2-5	NA	CASSFNREGETQYF	TGTGCCAGCAGCTTTAACAGGGAGGGAGAGACCCAGTACTTC
TRBV3-1	NA	TRBJ2-7	TRBD2	CASSQGTSGNEQYF	TGTGCCAGCAGCCAAGGGACTAGCGGGAACGAGCAGTACTTC
TRBV5-1	many	TRBJ2-6	NA	CASSFDSSGANVLTF	TGCGCCAGCAGCTTCGACAGCTCTGGGGCCAACGTCCTGACTTTC
TRBV5-5	many	TRBJ2-3	NA	CASSLMGLSTDTQYF	TGTGCCAGCAGCTTGATGGGCCTCAGCACAGATACGCAGTATTTT
TRBV12-3/TRBV12-4	many	TRBJ1-1	TRBD1	CASSKRTGNTEAFF	TGTGCCAGCAGTAAGAGGACAGGGAACACTGAAGCTTTCTTT
TRBV29-1	many	TRBJ2-7	NA	CSVGGSGRYEQYF	TGCAGCGTTGGGGGGTCGGGGCGCTACGAGCAGTACTTC
TRBV12-3/TRBV12-4	many	TRBJ1-5	NA	CASSFRVSQPQHF	TGTGCCAGCAGTTTCAGGGTGAGTCAGCCCCAGCATTTT
TRBV7-2	many	TRBJ2-3	TRBD2	CASSWGLVSATQYF	TGTGCCAGCAGCTGGGGACTAGTTAGTGCTACGCAGTATTTT
TRBV6-2/TRBV6-3	NA	TRBJ1-2	NA	CASSSTGTENYGYTF	TGTGCCAGCAGTTCAACAGGAACCGAAAACTATGGCTACACCTTC
TRBV5-6	few	TRBJ1-1	NA	CASSLGQTTTSNTEAFF	TGTGCCAGCAGCTTGGGGCAGACGACCACTTCGAACACTGAAGCTTTCTTT
TRBV5-1	NA	TRBJ2-2	TRBD2	CASSLSGRNTGELFF	TGCGCCAGCAGCTTGAGCGGGAGGAACACCGGGGAGCTGTTTTTT
TRBV29-1	many	TRBJ2-3	TRBD1	CSVGTGMTDTQYF	TGCAGCGTTGGGACAGGGATGACAGATACGCAGTATTTT
TRBV27	many	TRBJ2-1	TRBD2	CASSTGLASAGNEQFF	TGTGCCAGCAGTACGGGACTAGCGTCGGCGGGGAATGAGCAGTTCTTC
TRBV5-1	many	TRBJ2-2	NA	CASSDSMGGELFF	TGCGCCAGCAGCGACTCCATGGGCGGGGAGCTGTTTTTT
TRBV11-3	few	TRBJ2-5	TRBD1	CASSRGQGTETQYF	TGTGCCAGCAGCCGGGGACAGGGGACGGAGACCCAGTACTTC
TRBV14	many	TRBJ2-2	NA	CASSQIAPTRNTGELFF	TGTGCCAGCAGCCAGATAGCGCCGACGAGGAACACCGGGGAGCTGTTTTTT
TRBV7-9	many	TRBJ2-7	NA	CASSLPVGGSYEQYF	TGTGCCAGCAGCTTGCCCGTTGGGGGTTCCTACGAGCAGTACTTC
TRBV7-9	many	TRBJ2-1	TRBD1	CASSSGQGVWRNEQFF	TGTGCCAGCAGCTCGGGACAGGGAGTTTGGCGGAATGAGCAGTTCTTC
TRBV12-3/TRBV12-4	many	TRBJ2-2	TRBD1	CASSILQGKLNTGELFF	TGTGCCAGCAGTATCCTACAGGGGAAGTTGAACACCGGGGAGCTGTTTTTT
TRBV4-3	few	TRBJ2-1	TRBD1	CASSQDRRGWYNEQFF	TGCGCCAGCAGCCAAGATCGCAGGGGGTGGTACAATGAGCAGTTCTTC
TRBV28	many	TRBJ1-1	NA	CASSITMNTEAFF	TGTGCCAGCAGCATCACTATGAACACTGAAGCTTTCTTT
TRBV7-2	many	TRBJ1-6	NA	CASSLLFITSYNSPLHF	TGTGCCAGCAGCTTATTGTTCATAACCTCCTATAATTCACCCCTCCACTTT
TRBV4-2	NA	TRBJ2-1	NA	CASSPQGNYNEQFF	TGTGCCAGCAGCCCCCAGGGTAACTACAATGAGCAGTTCTTC
TRBV2	many	TRBJ1-5	TRBD1	CASSRQGLNQPQHF	TGTGCCAGCAGCCGACAGGGGCTCAATCAGCCCCAGCATTTT
TRBV7-3	many	TRBJ2-1	NA	CASSPPAPYNEQFF	TGTGCCAGCAGCCCCCCGGCCCCTTACAATGAGCAGTTCTTC
TRBV7-3	few	TRBJ2-1	TRBD2	CASSLLGEGRNEQFF	TGTGCCAGCAGCTTACTGGGGGAGGGTCGCAATGAGCAGTTCTTC
TRBV11-1	few	TRBJ2-7	NA	CASSAQYEQYF	TGTGCCAGCAGCGCCCAGTACGAGCAGTACTTC
TRBV7-3	NA	TRBJ1-5	NA	CTFCSLGSPGPSNQPQHF	TGTACCTTCTGTTCGTTGGGATCTCCGGGACCGAGCAATCAGCCCCAGCATTTT
TRBV30	many	TRBJ2-3	NA	CAWGEQELTDTQYF	TGTGCCTGGGGCGAGCAGGAACTGACAGATACGCAGTATTTT
TRBV5-1	many	TRBJ2-5	TRBD1	CASSATGVETQYF	TGCGCCAGCAGCGCGACAGGGGTAGAGACCCAGTACTTC
TRBV6-2/TRBV6-3	many	TRBJ2-5	TRBD2	CASSSLRSLAAVETQYF	TGTGCCAGCAGTTCGCTCCGATCACTAGCGGCGGTAGAGACCCAGTACTTC